This T cell receptor beta chain was recorded in a study of coeliac disease. The study, taken as a whole, reports: Lower clonality than controls marked TRB and TRG repertoires from active celiac intraepithelial and lamina propria samples.

With regard to this clone: Its antigen is undetermined.

Clones were sequenced by immunoSEQ multiplex PCR, and TCRdb holds only the in-frame ones, with some missing. The data show about 5,400 clones, roughly 50% seen once. The clonotype was recovered from a woman aged 25 to 39 with active celiac disease. The material sequenced was intraepithelial lymphocytes from the gut.

The CDR3 is CASSDLQGKAFF. The CDR3 DNA is TGTGCCAGTAGCGATTTACAGGGGAAAGCTTTCTTT. The V call is TRBV19, the J call TRBJ1-1, with 7 bases that match TRBD1. Unmatched junction bases numbered 7, after V lost 6 bases and J lost 9 bases. The CDR3 covers 12 residues. Germline V gene sequence: CDR1 LNHDA, CDR2 SQIVND (reference sequence).